This T cell receptor beta chain emerged from a study of blood T cell repertoires in COVID-19. Recovered Cohort 3 donors showed two negative PCRs, clearance, or symptom resolution. Only in-frame clones appear in the TCRdb table, and some are missing; sequencing was by immunoSEQ multiplex PCR. The data contain a few hundred thousand clones, roughly 80% of them singletons. The CDR3 is made up of 17 amino acids. V gave up 0 bases and J gave up 5 bases, with 16 bases separating them. Germline V gene lookup returns CDR1 SGHDN and CDR2 FVKESK. This receptor was identified in a man in his forties or fifties who had recovered from COVID-19. Source material: PBMCs or T cells enriched from blood (not recorded which). This chain links TRBV14 with TRBJ2-2; possibly TRBD1 for D (6 bases). CDR3 amino acids: CASSQDSDRGWTGELFF. CDR3 coding DNA: TGTGCCAGCAGCCAAGATTCGGATAGGGGGTGGACCGGGGAGCTGTTTTTT.